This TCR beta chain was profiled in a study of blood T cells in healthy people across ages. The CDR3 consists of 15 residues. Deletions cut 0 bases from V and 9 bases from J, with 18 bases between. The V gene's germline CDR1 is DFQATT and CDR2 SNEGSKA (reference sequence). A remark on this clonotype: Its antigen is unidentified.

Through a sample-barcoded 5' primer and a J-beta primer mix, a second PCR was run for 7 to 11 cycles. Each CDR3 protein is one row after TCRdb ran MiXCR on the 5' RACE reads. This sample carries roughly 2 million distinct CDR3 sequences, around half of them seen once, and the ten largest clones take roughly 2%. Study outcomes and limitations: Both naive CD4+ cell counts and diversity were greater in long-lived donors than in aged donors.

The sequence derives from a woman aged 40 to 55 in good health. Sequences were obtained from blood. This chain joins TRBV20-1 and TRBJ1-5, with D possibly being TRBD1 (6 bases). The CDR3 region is CSARDGEQGGSPQHF. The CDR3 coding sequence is TGCAGTGCTAGAGATGGAGAACAGGGAGGGTCGCCCCAGCATTTT.